This T cell receptor (beta chain) was found in a study of beta chain features in type 1 diabetes. This clone was seen a handful of times. Germline V lookup: CDR1 SGDLS, CDR2 YYNGEE. This CDR3 comprises 17 residues. Trimming left V 3 bases short and J 0 bases short, with 13 bases between. As every portion of the isolated RNA was reverse transcribed, the sequencing read expressed TCRB transcripts. Assay: immunoSEQ multiplex PCR; the TCRdb copy retains only in-frame clones and omits some. The data hold over 120,000 clones, with roughly a tenth observed a single time. The chain uses TRBV9 and TRBJ2-6; a weak D match, TRBD1 (5 bases). This sequence was found in a man aged 18 to 30 in good health. The sample comprised naive CD4+ T cells from blood. CDR3 nucleotide sequence: TGTGCCAGCAGCGCCACCCCAGGGTTCTCTGGGGCCAACGTCCTGACTTTC. This encodes CASSATPGFSGANVLTF.